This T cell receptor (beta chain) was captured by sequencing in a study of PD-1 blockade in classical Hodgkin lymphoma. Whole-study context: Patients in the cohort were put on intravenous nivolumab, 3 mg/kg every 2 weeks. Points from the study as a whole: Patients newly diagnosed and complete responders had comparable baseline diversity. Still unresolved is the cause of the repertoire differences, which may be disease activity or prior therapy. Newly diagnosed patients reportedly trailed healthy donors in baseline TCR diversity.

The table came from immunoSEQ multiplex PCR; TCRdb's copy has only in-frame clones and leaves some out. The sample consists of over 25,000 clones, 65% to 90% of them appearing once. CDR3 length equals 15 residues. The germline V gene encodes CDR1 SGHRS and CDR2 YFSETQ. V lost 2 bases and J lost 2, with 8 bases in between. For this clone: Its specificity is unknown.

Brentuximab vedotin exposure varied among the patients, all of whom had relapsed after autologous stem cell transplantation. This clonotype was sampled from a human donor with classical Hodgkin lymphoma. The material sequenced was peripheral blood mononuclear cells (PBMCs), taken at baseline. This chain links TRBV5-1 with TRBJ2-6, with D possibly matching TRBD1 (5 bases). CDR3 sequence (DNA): TGCGCCAGCAGCTTACAGGCGACTGGGGCCAACGTCCTGACTTTC. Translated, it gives CASSLQATGANVLTF. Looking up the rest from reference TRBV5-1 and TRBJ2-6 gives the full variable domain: KAGVTQTPRYLIKTRGQQVTLSCSPISGHRSVSWYQQTPGQGLQFLFEYFSETQRNKGNFPGRFSGRQFSNSRSEMNVSTLELGDSALYLCASSLQATGANVLTFGAGSRLTVL.